Listed here are 6 T cell receptor beta chains from one sample, sequenced in a study of blood T cell repertoires in COVID-19. Profiling relied on immunoSEQ multiplex PCR, and the TCRdb table lists in-frame clones only, not all of them. This table has over 100,000 clones, roughly nine tenths appearing once. Source material: peripheral blood. The receptor source for this set is a human donor in a cohort sampled during active COVID-19.

The rearrangement uses TRBV11-3 and TRBJ1-1; D uncertain. Germline V gene lookup returns CDR1 SGHNT and CDR2 YENEEA. V was pared by 2 bases and J by 3 bases, with 7 bases between. The CDR3 totals 13 residues. The CDR3 protein is CASSLRSDTEAFF. The CDR3 DNA reads as TGTGCCAGCAGCTTAAGATCGGACACTGAAGCTTTCTTT.

V gene TRBV7-9 combines with J gene TRBJ2-7, with 9 bases identical to TRBD2. Germline V gives CDR1 SEHNR, CDR2 FQNEAQ (reference sequence). J gave up 5 bases and V 3 bases, and 5 bases lay outside the gene matches. The CDR3 runs to 14 residues. The CDR3 loop reads CASSFAGGQDEQYF. The DNA of the CDR3 is TGTGCCAGCAGCTTCGCGGGGGGGCAGGACGAGCAGTACTTC. Complete variable domain (other parts from reference TRBV7-9 and TRBJ2-7): DTGVSQNPRHKITKRGQNVTFRCDPISEHNRLYWYRQTLGQGPEFLTYFQNEAQLEKSRLLSDRFSAERPKGSFSTLEIQRTEQGDSAMYLCASSFAGGQDEQYFGPGTRLTVT.

J is TRBJ2-7 and V is TRBV27, with TRBD1 identical over 7 bases. In germline, CDR1 is MNHEY, CDR2 SMNVEV (reference sequence). Losses at the gene ends were 6 bases for V and 4 bases for J; bases not matched to a gene: 9. The length of the CDR3 is 14 residues. CDR3 in DNA: TGTGCCAGCAGACTTGACAGGGCAGCTTACGAGCAGTACTTC. Translation gives CASRLDRAAYEQYF.

The chain links TRBV7-2 to TRBJ1-3, with D tentatively TRBD1 (5 bases). The CDR3 is 13 residues long. The germline V gene encodes CDR1 SGHTA and CDR2 FQGNSA. V was trimmed by 3 bases and J by 8 bases, leaving 11 bases between them. This CDR3 is CASSFSGGDTIYF. CDR3 in DNA: TGTGCCAGCAGCTTTAGCGGGGGAGACACCATATATTTT.

This rearrangement joins TRBV29-1 to TRBJ2-7, with D perhaps matching TRBD1 (6 bases). Germline loops: CDR1 SQVTM, CDR2 ANQGSEA. Trimming took 6 bases from V and 2 from J, leaving 17 bases between them. The CDR3 extends over 14 amino acids. The CDR3, as DNA: TGCAGCGTCTGCCCGACAGGCAGTACCTACGAGCAGTACTTC. This gives the protein CSVCPTGSTYEQYF.

This rearrangement joins TRBV23-1 to TRBJ2-7; tentatively, D is TRBD1 (5 bases). TRBV23-1 is given ORF status, its function remaining uncertain. V gave up 8 bases and J gave up 1 base, with 12 bases separating them. The CDR3 consists of 13 residues. CDR3 residues: CASASGLSYEQYF. The CDR3 nucleotides are TGCGCCAGCGCTTCAGGGCTTTCCTACGAGCAGTACTTC.